Reported below is one TCR beta chain. In germline, CDR1 is SGHTA, CDR2 FQGNSA. The CDR3 has 16 residues. V was clipped by 4 bases and J by 5 bases; unmatched bases: 6. Together with a sample-barcoded 5' primer, a J-beta primer mix was included in a second PCR lasting about 7 to 12 cycles. TCRdb redid the calling of the 5' RACE reads with MiXCR, one entry per CDR3 protein. The repertoire has 1,100,000 or so distinct CDR3 sequences, over 35% of them found once; the top ten carry approximately 17%. Ten milliliters was the volume of peripheral blood drawn from each donor. This sample is drawn from a study of blood T cells in healthy people across ages.

What was sequenced was blood. The clonotype comes from a woman aged 55-69 years in good health. This chain links TRBV7-2 with TRBJ2-3, with 13 bases aligning to TRBD2. CDR3 in DNA: TGTGCCAGCAGCTCCCGACTAGCGGGAGGAATAGATACGCAGTATTTT. Translated, it gives CASSSRLAGGIDTQYF.